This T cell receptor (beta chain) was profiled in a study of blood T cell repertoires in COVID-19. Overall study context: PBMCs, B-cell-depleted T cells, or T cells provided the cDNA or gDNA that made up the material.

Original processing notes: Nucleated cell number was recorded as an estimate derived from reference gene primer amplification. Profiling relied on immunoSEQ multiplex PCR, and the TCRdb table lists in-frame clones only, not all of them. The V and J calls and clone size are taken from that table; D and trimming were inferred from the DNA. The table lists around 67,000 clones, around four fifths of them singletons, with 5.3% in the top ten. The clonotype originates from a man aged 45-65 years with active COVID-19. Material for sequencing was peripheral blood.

The CDR3: CASSEERGRNYGYTF. In nucleotides, the CDR3 is TGTGCCAGCAGTGAAGAAAGAGGCCGGAATTATGGCTACACCTTC. The rearrangement links TRBV6-1 to TRBJ1-2; D not resolved. This CDR3 is built from 15 residues. V dropped 1 base and J dropped 5 bases, with 14 bases sitting between them. Germline V gene sequence: CDR1 MNHNS, CDR2 SASEGT.